This is a list of T cell receptor beta chains from one sample in a study of shared clonotypes between healthy human individuals. Here immunoSEQ multiplex PCR was the method, and the copy in TCRdb shows in-frame clones only, minus some. The top ten hold 13% of the sample, which has hundreds of thousands of clones, 70% to 80% seen once. The source material was PBMCs. The receptors originated from a woman aged 40-49 years in good health. Some clones in this sample may be carry-over from other donors' samples. The CDR3 runs from the conserved cysteine through the conserved F or W. The D gene is left open where the match is weak. Clone size is shown for a subset of rows, as once, few, many or a class of expanded clone.

V gene,D gene,J gene,clone size,CDR3 protein,CDR3 DNA
TRBV28,NA,TRBJ2-2,NA,CASSLSPRNTGELFF,TGTGCCAGCAGTTTATCCCCACGGAACACCGGGGAGCTGTTTTTT
TRBV2,NA,TRBJ2-4,few,CASSPDRQENIQYF,TGTGCCAGCAGTCCAGACAGGCAGGAAAACATTCAGTACTTC
TRBV28,NA,TRBJ1-1,NA,CASRPRTAPRTEAFF,TGTGCCAGCAGACCTAGGACCGCACCGCGTACTGAAGCTTTCTTT
TRBV30,NA,TRBJ2-5,NA,CAWSAGRGAWETQYF,TGTGCCTGGAGTGCAGGCAGGGGGGCGTGGGAGACCCAGTACTTC
TRBV5-4,TRBD1,TRBJ2-6,once,CASSPALGTGLNPGANVLTF,TGTGCCAGCAGCCCGGCTCTCGGGACAGGCCTCAACCCTGGGGCCAACGTCCTGACTTTC
TRBV7-2,TRBD2,TRBJ2-7,NA,CASSLGTSGQKGYEQYF,TGTGCCAGCAGCTTGGGGACTAGCGGGCAAAAAGGCTACGAGCAGTACTTC
TRBV7-2,NA,TRBJ1-1,NA,CASSWARDYTEAFF,TGTGCCAGCAGCTGGGCCAGGGATTACACTGAAGCTTTCTTT
TRBV5-1,NA,TRBJ2-2,NA,CASSLALGLNTGELFF,TGCGCCAGCAGCTTGGCCCTTGGACTAAATACCGGGGAGCTGTTTTTT
TRBV7-9,NA,TRBJ2-1,NA,CASSPWTPYNEQFF,TGTGCCAGCAGCCCGTGGACCCCCTACAATGAGCAGTTCTTC
TRBV10-2,NA,TRBJ1-4,NA,CASSDTSGPDEKLFF,TGCGCCAGCAGTGATACCTCCGGACCGGATGAAAAACTGTTTTTT
TRBV7-2,NA,TRBJ2-5,NA,CASSEQDYQETQYF,TGTGCCAGCAGCGAACAGGATTACCAAGAGACCCAGTACTTC
TRBV5-8,NA,TRBJ2-3,NA,CASSPIGAGTLITDTQYF,TGTGCCAGCAGCCCGATAGGGGCTGGGACACTGATCACAGATACGCAGTATTTT
TRBV7-2,NA,TRBJ2-7,NA,CASSHRQGHEQYF,TGTGCCAGCAGCCATCGTCAGGGCCACGAGCAGTACTTC
TRBV7-6,NA,TRBJ1-5,NA,CASSLSDDQPQHF,TGTGCCAGCAGCTTATCCGATGATCAGCCCCAGCATTTT
TRBV27,TRBD1,TRBJ1-4,once,CASRDREEGEKLFF,TGTGCCAGCAGGGACAGGGAGGAAGGTGAAAAACTGTTTTTT
TRBV28,NA,TRBJ1-5,NA,CASSPPLGQSSKQPQHF,TGTGCCAGCAGTCCCCCGTTGGGCCAATCAAGTAAGCAGCCCCAGCATTTT
TRBV2,TRBD1,TRBJ2-1,NA,CATRGTGVIHEQFF,TGTGCCACCAGGGGGACAGGGGTAATCCATGAGCAGTTCTTC
TRBV6-6,NA,TRBJ1-1,NA,CASTPRLPNTEAFF,TGTGCCAGCACTCCACGGCTACCGAACACTGAAGCTTTCTTT
TRBV11-2,NA,TRBJ2-6,NA,CASSFGGVRRANVLTF,TGTGCCAGCAGCTTTGGCGGGGTGAGGCGGGCCAACGTCCTGACTTTC
TRBV5-1,TRBD2,TRBJ2-1,NA,CASSPQIAGAGNEQFF,TGCGCCAGCAGCCCGCAGATAGCGGGAGCTGGCAATGAGCAGTTCTTC
TRBV30,NA,TRBJ2-7,NA,CAWSWTPGVYEQYF,TGTGCCTGGAGTTGGACCCCGGGGGTCTACGAGCAGTACTTC
TRBV28,NA,TRBJ1-4,NA,CASSSSWGHLNEKLFF,TGTGCCAGCAGTTCCTCCTGGGGACATCTTAATGAAAAACTGTTTTTT
TRBV7-9,TRBD1,TRBJ1-4,NA,CASSLTPRTGREEKLFF,TGTGCCAGCAGCTTGACCCCCCGGACAGGGCGTGAAGAAAAACTGTTTTTT
TRBV27,TRBD2,TRBJ2-7,NA,CASSRTSGPYEQYF,TGTGCCAGCAGCCGTACTAGCGGCCCATACGAGCAGTACTTC
TRBV7-9,TRBD1,TRBJ1-1,many,CASSLAGQDQAFF,TGTGCCAGCAGCTTAGCGGGACAGGACCAAGCTTTCTTT
TRBV7-2,NA,TRBJ2-3,NA,CASSFVSDTQYF,TGTGCCAGCAGCTTTGTCTCAGATACGCAGTATTTT
TRBV4-2,TRBD1,TRBJ1-5,NA,CASSQDRTGWSQPQHF,TGTGCCAGCAGCCAAGACCGGACAGGGTGGTCTCAGCCCCAGCATTTT